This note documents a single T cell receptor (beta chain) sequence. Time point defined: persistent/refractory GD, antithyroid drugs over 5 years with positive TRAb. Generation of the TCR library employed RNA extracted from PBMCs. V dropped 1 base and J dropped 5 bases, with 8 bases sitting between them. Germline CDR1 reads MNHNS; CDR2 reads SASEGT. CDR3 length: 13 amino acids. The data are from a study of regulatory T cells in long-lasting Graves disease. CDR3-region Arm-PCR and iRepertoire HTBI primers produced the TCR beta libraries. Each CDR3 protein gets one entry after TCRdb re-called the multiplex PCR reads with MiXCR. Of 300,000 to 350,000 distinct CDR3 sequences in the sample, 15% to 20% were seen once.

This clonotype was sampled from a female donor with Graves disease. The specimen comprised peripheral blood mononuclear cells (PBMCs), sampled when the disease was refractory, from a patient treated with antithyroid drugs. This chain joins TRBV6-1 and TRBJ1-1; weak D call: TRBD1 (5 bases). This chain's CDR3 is CASSEVAGTEAFF. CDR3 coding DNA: TGTGCCAGCAGTGAAGTCGCAGGGACTGAAGCTTTCTTT.